This T cell receptor (beta chain) was observed in a study of blood T cell repertoires in COVID-19. Measured with immunoSEQ multiplex PCR; TCRdb has only the in-frame clones, and not every one. The sample contains more than 200,000 clones, 70% to 90% of which appear only once. V trimming: 0 bases; J trimming: 8 bases; junction bases outside the gene matches: 5. CDR1 and CDR2 (germline): LNHNV, YYDKDF (reference sequence). This CDR3 contains 14 residues. Sequenced input: PBMCs or T cells enriched from blood (not recorded which). This receptor was identified in a man aged 25 to 40 with acute COVID-19. The rearrangement links TRBV15 to TRBJ2-3; 7 nucleotides agree with TRBD2. CDR3 nucleotide sequence: TGTGCCACCAGCAGAGATCTCTCGGGAGGTACGCAGTATTTT. It encodes CATSRDLSGGTQYF.